This T cell receptor beta chain was captured in a study of T cells after yellow fever vaccination. General observations from the study: Any FACS-sorted repertoire could hold abundant clonotypes that contaminate it from the bulk population. Post-booster repertoires contained most primary-vaccination clones again (approximately 95% CD4, around 88% CD8). Researchers report a weaker secondary response that nonetheless peaked faster, day 5 versus 15.

The germline V gene has CDR1 SGHRS and CDR2 YFSETQ. The CDR3 extends over 14 amino acids. The V end was cut by 4 bases, the J end by 1 base, with 9 bases between. TCRdb independently ran MiXCR on the 5' RACE reads; one entry per CDR3 protein. The sample has more than 300,000 distinct CDR3 sequences, approximately 12% seen once. This clonotype came up many times. Its target is unknown. The chain links TRBV5-1 to TRBJ2-1; D perhaps matches TRBD1 (5 bases). The receptor comes from a man aged 18 to 35 who received the YFV17D yellow fever vaccine. The specimen comprised CD4+ T cells sorted from PBMCs, sampled 45 days after the yellow fever booster vaccination. The CDR3 DNA sequence: TGCGCCAGCAGCATGCAGGGTTCCTACAATGAGCAGTTCTTC. Amino acids: CASSMQGSYNEQFF.